This T cell receptor beta chain comes out of a study of CD8+ T cells in alopecia areata. With 0 bases removed from V and 6 bases from J, the gap between germline ends came to 16 bases. This CDR3 is 15 amino acids long. CDR1 and CDR2 from the germline V gene are SGDLS and YYNGEE. The sample's treatment: oral pan-JAK inhibitor, 5-10 mg twice daily. Extraction of RNA preceded its reverse transcription into cDNA, which served as the sequencing template. Data came from immunoSEQ multiplex PCR; TCRdb stores just in-frame clones and leaves some out. The sample lists roughly 200,000 clones, roughly two fifths occurring once.

The chain joins TRBV9 to TRBJ2-7; D may match TRBD1 or TRBD2 (5 bases each). This specimen was CD4+ T cells sorted from blood, taken at roughly week 30, from a patient treated with tofacitinib. The sequence was collected from a human donor with alopecia areata. The CDR3 protein is CASSVAGTELSEQYF. The CDR3, as DNA: TGTGCCAGCAGCGTAGCAGGGACGGAACTCTCCGAGCAGTACTTC.